The source of this T cell receptor (beta chain) is a study of Ad26.COV2.S vaccination and SARS-CoV-2 variants. As for treatment: over 15 received Ad26.COV2.S at low or high dose, single or two shots; about 5 received placebo; per-sample allocation not given. Specimens were obtained on day 63 following the first vaccine or placebo injection. Sequencing used immunoSEQ multiplex PCR; TCRdb keeps in-frame clones, though not all of them. The repertoire includes 300,000 to 400,000 clones, over 75% of them detected once, and around 3.6% sits in the top ten. CDR1 is SGHRS, CDR2 YFSETQ, per germline. The CDR3 is 14 residues long. The germline V and J ends were trimmed by 4 bases and 1 base, with 8 bases remaining between them.

The rearrangement joins TRBV5-1 to TRBJ1-4; maybe TRBD1 (5 bases). The sequenced sample was peripheral blood, obtained in a trial of Ad26.COV2.S vaccine versus placebo. The origin of this receptor is a person aged 18 to 65 who received the Ad26.COV2.S COVID-19 vaccine or a placebo. The CDR3 loop is CASSPGETNEKLFF. The CDR3 DNA reads as TGCGCCAGCAGCCCGGGGGAAACTAATGAAAAACTGTTTTTT.